These T cell receptor beta chains were read from a single sample in a study of human T cells and chemical hapten exposure. One entry per CDR3 protein results from TCRdb running MiXCR on the RACE reads. Altogether 85,000 or so distinct CDR3 sequences are present, 11% being singletons, with the ten largest covering 1.6%. Sequencing used whole blood, obtained in connection with sensitization to the hapten diphenylcyclopropenone (DPC). The source is a man between 18 and 35 years old with alopecia areata. Some clones in this sample may be carry-over from other donors' samples. The CDR3 runs from the conserved cysteine through the conserved F or W. The D gene is left open where the match is weak. Part of the rows lack a size; the others show once, few, many or a class for expanded clones.

TRBJ2-1,many,TRBV29-1,NA,TGCAGCGGCCTCAGGGATTCCTACAATGAGCAGTTCTTC,CSGLRDSYNEQFF
TRBJ1-5,few,TRBV18,NA,TGTGCCAGCTCCCTGGGGGTGTGGGCGGGTCAGCCCCAGCATTTT,CASSLGVWAGQPQHF
TRBJ2-2,few,TRBV2,TRBD2,TGTGCCATTAGGGACTACGAGAACACCGGGGAGCTGTTTTTT,CAIRDYENTGELFF
TRBJ1-1,NA,TRBV5-6,TRBD1,TGTGCCAGCAGCTTCAGAACAGGGGGGATGAACACTGAAGCTTTCTTT,CASSFRTGGMNTEAFF
TRBJ1-1,few,TRBV19,NA,TGTGCCAGTAACTACCAGGTTGTAGGAGGGCCCTCGAACACTGAAGCTTTCTTT,CASNYQVVGGPSNTEAFF
TRBJ2-2,NA,TRBV6-6,NA,TGTGCCAGCAGTCCCCGGACCTCCACCGGGGAGCTGTTTTTT,CASSPRTSTGELFF
TRBJ1-1,many,TRBV6-2/TRBV6-3,TRBD1,TGTGCCAGCAGAGAAACAGGGGGCGTGGGGACTGAAGCTTTCTTT,CASRETGGVGTEAFF
TRBJ2-7,many,TRBV11-2,NA,TGTGCCAGCAGCTCTTACAGGACTCACGGCTACGAGCAGTACTTC,CASSSYRTHGYEQYF
TRBJ2-6,NA,TRBV7-3,TRBD2,TGTGCCAGCAGCTTATCTCCCCGGGCGGGGGGGCCCGGGGCCAACGTCCTGACTTTC,CASSLSPRAGGPGANVLTF
TRBJ1-5,NA,TRBV4-1,NA,TGCGCCAGCAGCCAACCTACGGGGAGAGGGCCCGATCAGCCCCAGCATTTT,CASSQPTGRGPDQPQHF
TRBJ1-6,many,TRBV14,TRBD1,TGTGCCAGCAGCCAAGGACCGGGACAGGGGATAAGCTCCTATAATTCACCCCTCCACTTT,CASSQGPGQGISSYNSPLHF
TRBJ1-6,NA,TRBV12-3/TRBV12-4,TRBD1,TGTGCCAGCATCCAGACAGGGGTTGGAGGGTCACCCCTCCACTTT,CASIQTGVGGSPLHF
TRBJ2-1,few,TRBV11-2,NA,TGTGCCAGCAGCTTAGTCGAAAATGAGCAGTTCTTC,CASSLVENEQFF
TRBJ1-1,NA,TRBV20-1,NA,TGCAGTGCTAGAGATAAGGCGTGGACTGAAGCTTTCTTT,CSARDKAWTEAFF
TRBJ2-7,few,TRBV4-1,NA,TGCGCCAGCAGCCAAGTAAATGGAGAGCAGTACTTC,CASSQVNGEQYF
TRBJ1-1,NA,TRBV6-4,NA,TGTGCCAGCAGTGACAAGGCGAACACTGAAGCTTTCTTT,CASSDKANTEAFF
TRBJ1-1,NA,TRBV2,NA,TGTGCCAGCAGTGATTACTACCGGGAAGCTTTCTTT,CASSDYYREAFF
TRBJ2-2,many,TRBV7-9,NA,TGTGCCAGCAGCTTTGAGGACACCGGGGAGCTGTTTTTT,CASSFEDTGELFF
TRBJ2-5,few,TRBV3-1,NA,TGTGCCAGCAGCTCCGGGAGCCAAGAGACCCAGTACTTC,CASSSGSQETQYF
TRBJ2-2,NA,TRBV7-3,NA,TGTGCCAGCAGCTTAACGGCTACCTTGAGCACCGGGGAGCTGTTTTTT,CASSLTATLSTGELFF
TRBJ1-4,many,TRBV5-6,NA,TGTGCCAGCAGCCCCGCCCAAGCCGAAAAACTGTTTTTT,CASSPAQAEKLFF
TRBJ1-1,NA,TRBV3-1,NA,TGTGCCAGCAGCCAAGGCGGGAACACTGAAGCTTTCTTT,CASSQGGNTEAFF
TRBJ2-4,NA,TRBV11-2,NA,TGTGCCAGCAGCTTAGGACAGAGCATTCAGTACTTC,CASSLGQSIQYF
TRBJ1-1,many,TRBV12-3/TRBV12-4,NA,TGTGCCAGCAGTTTTGCACAGGGGAACACTGAAGCTTTCTTT,CASSFAQGNTEAFF
TRBJ1-6,NA,TRBV28,NA,TGTGCCAGCAGTTTGGGTCCTCATTCCTATAATTCACCCCTCCACTTT,CASSLGPHSYNSPLHF
TRBJ1-5,few,TRBV9,NA,TGTGCCAGCAGCGTTAACAGGGCGCCAGGAAATCAGCCCCAGCATTTT,CASSVNRAPGNQPQHF
TRBJ2-1,many,TRBV7-9,TRBD1,TGTGCCAGCAGCTTATATCCGCCGGGACAGGACTTCAATGAGCAGTTCTTC,CASSLYPPGQDFNEQFF
TRBJ1-5,few,TRBV12-5,TRBD1,TGTGCTAGTGGTTTGGCCCTAGACAGGGTCAATCAGCCCCAGCATTTT,CASGLALDRVNQPQHF
TRBJ2-1,NA,TRBV7-2,NA,TGTGCCAGCAGCTTAGCTTACAATGAGCAGTTCTTC,CASSLAYNEQFF
TRBJ1-1,few,TRBV5-6,NA,TGTGCCAGCAGGCACCGGGGCGAGACTGAAGCTTTCTTT,CASRHRGETEAFF
TRBJ2-5,NA,TRBV10-3,NA,TGTGCCATCAGTGGAGTCCTCGGAAGAGAGACCCAGTACTTC,CAISGVLGRETQYF
TRBJ1-2,few,TRBV6-4,NA,TGTGCCAGCAGTGACTCCCCGCAACTGCGATATGGCTACACCTTC,CASSDSPQLRYGYTF
TRBJ1-3,few,TRBV25-1,NA,TGTGCCAGCAGAATTAGCTCTGGAAACACCATATATTTT,CASRISSGNTIYF
TRBJ2-3,many,TRBV27,NA,TGTGCCAGCAGTTTTTTAGGGGGCACAGATACGCAGTATTTT,CASSFLGGTDTQYF
TRBJ1-2,NA,TRBV2,NA,TGTGCCAGCAGTGCTCACCAGGACGGCATAGCTAACTATGGCTACACCTTC,CASSAHQDGIANYGYTF
TRBJ1-2,NA,TRBV4-3,NA,TGCGCCAGCAGCCAAGATCCCCGCAGTATTAACTATGGCTACACCTTC,CASSQDPRSINYGYTF
TRBJ2-5,NA,TRBV29-1,TRBD1,TGCAGCGTTGTACCGGGACAGGGGCTTCGAGAGACCCAGTACTTC,CSVVPGQGLRETQYF
TRBJ2-3,few,TRBV12-3/TRBV12-4,TRBD2,TGTGCCAGCAGTTTACCCCCGGGGGGGGGCGAAACAATGGATACGCAGTATTTT,CASSLPPGGGETMDTQYF
TRBJ2-4,few,TRBV6-1,NA,TGTGCCAGCACCCCCCGGACGGGGAACAAAAACATTCAGTACTTC,CASTPRTGNKNIQYF
TRBJ2-7,few,TRBV7-2,TRBD1,TGTGCCAGCAGCTTAAGCAGGGGGTACGAGCAGTACTTC,CASSLSRGYEQYF